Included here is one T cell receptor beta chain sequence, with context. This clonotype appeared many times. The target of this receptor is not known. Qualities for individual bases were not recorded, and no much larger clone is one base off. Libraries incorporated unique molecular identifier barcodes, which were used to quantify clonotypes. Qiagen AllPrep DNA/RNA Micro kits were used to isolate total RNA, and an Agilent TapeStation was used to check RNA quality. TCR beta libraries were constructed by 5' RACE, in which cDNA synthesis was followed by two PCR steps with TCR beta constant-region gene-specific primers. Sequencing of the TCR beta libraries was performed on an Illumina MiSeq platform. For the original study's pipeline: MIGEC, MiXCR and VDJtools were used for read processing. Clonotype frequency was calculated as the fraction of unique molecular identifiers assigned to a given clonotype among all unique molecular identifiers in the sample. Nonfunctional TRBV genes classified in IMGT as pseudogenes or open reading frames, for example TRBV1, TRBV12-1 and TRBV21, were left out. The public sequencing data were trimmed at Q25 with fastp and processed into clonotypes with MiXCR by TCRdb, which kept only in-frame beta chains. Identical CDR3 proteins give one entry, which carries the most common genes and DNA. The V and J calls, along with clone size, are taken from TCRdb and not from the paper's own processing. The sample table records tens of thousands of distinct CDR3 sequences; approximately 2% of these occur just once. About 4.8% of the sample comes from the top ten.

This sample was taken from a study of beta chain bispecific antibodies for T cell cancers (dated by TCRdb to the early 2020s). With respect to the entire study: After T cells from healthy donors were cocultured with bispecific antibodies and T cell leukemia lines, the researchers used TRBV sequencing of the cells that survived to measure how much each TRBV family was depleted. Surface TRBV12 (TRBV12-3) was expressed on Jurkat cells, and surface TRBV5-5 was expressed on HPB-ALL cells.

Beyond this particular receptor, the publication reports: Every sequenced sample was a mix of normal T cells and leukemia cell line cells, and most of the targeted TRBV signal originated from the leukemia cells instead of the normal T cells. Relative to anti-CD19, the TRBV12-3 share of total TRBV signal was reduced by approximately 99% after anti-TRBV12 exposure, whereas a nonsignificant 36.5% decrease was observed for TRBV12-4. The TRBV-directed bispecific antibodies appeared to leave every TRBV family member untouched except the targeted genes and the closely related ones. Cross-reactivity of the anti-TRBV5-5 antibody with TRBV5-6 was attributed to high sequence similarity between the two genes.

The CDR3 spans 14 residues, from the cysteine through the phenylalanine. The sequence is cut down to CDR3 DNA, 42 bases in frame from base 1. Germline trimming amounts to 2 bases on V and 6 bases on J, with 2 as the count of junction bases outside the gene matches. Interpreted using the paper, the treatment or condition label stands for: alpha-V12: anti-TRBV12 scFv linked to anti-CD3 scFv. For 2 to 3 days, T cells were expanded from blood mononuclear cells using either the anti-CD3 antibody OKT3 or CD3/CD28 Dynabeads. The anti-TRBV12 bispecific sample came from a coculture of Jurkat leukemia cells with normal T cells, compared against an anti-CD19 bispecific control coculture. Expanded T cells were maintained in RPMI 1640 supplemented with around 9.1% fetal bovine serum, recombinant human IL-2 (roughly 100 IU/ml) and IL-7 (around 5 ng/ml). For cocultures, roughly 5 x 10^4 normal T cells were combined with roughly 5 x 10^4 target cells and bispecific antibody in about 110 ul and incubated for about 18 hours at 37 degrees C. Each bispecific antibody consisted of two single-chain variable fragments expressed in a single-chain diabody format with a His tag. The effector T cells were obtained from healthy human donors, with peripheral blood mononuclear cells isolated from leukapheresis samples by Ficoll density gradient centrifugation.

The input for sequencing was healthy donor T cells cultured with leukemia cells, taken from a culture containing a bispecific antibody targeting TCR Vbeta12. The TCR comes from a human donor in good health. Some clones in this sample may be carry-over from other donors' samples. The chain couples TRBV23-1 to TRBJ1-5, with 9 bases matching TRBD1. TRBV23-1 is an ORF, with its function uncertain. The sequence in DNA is TGCGCCAGCAGTCAAGGGACAGGGTGTCAGCCCCAGCATTTT. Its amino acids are CASSQGTGCQPQHF.